Below, 21 T cell receptor beta chains from the same sample are listed, as sequenced in a study of CD8 T cells in ankylosing spondylitis. Study-level results: A motif of 7 to 9 highly homologous TCR beta variants was seen as apparently characteristic of ankylosing spondylitis blood.

Antigens for these TCRs are unknown. TCRdb called the 5' RACE reads again in MiXCR, with one record for every CDR3 protein. The sample gives hundreds of thousands of distinct CDR3 sequences, 26% of which show up once; 0.89% is in the top ten. The sequenced material came from blood, either unsorted or a sorted T cell fraction (not recorded which). These receptors were collected from a male donor with ankylosing spondylitis.

This clonotype was seen a single time. The rearrangement links TRBV10-1 to TRBJ1-1, with unresolved D. Germline CDR1 WNHNN, CDR2 SYGVQD (reference sequence). CDR3 size: 13 residues. Trimming pared 1 base from V and 4 bases from J, leaving 7 bases between. CDR3 nucleotides: TGCGCCAGCAGTGAGTATGCTGCCACTGAAGCTTTCTTT. As protein: CASSEYAATEAFF.

The chain is built from TRBV15 and TRBJ2-7; 8 bases agree with TRBD2. The CDR3 is 15 amino acids. Germline trimming cut 0 bases from V and 2 bases from J; bases unmatched to any gene: 3. Germline assignment: CDR1 LNHNV and CDR2 YYDKDF (reference sequence). Written as DNA, the CDR3 is TGTGCCACCAGCAGAGATAGCGGGATCACCTACGAGCAGTACTTC. Protein sequence: CATSRDSGITYEQYF.

The chain links TRBV20-1 to TRBJ1-4, with D perhaps TRBD1 (5 bases). V lost 2 bases and J lost 5, with 15 bases in between. The CDR3 length is 15 residues. The germline V gene encodes CDR1 DFQATT and CDR2 SNEGSKA (reference sequence). CDR3: CSARPILGGNEKLFF. DNA for the CDR3: TGCAGTGCTAGACCAATCCTTGGGGGAAATGAAAAACTGTTTTTT.

In this sample, this clonotype turned up a few times. The chain is built from TRBV6-5 and TRBJ2-5, with TRBD1 matching 9 bases. Trimming at V came to 4 bases and at J to 4 bases, leaving 7 bases not matched to a gene. The CDR3 totals 15 residues. CDR1 is MNHEY and CDR2 is SVGAGI in the germline V gene. In nucleotides, the CDR3 is TGTGCCAGCAGTTCCCCGGGACAGGGAATAGAGACCCAGTACTTC. Its translation is CASSSPGQGIETQYF.

The rearrangement joins TRBV6-4 to TRBJ1-3; 7 bases match TRBD1. Germline V gene data show CDR1 as MRHNA and CDR2 as SNTAGT. J lost 2 bases, V lost 6 bases, and 13 bases had no gene match. This CDR3 has 17 residues. CDR3 sequence (DNA): TGTGCCAGCAGACGCTACGCCCACAGGGGAACTGGAAACACCATATATTTT. Its translation: CASRRYAHRGTGNTIYF.

The chain combines TRBV10-3 with TRBJ2-5; perhaps TRBD1 as D (5 bases). This CDR3 has 14 residues. V lost 0 bases, J lost 5 bases, and 10 bases lay in between. Per the germline V gene, CDR1 is ENHRY and CDR2 is SYGVKD. The CDR3 DNA follows: TGTGCCATCAGTGAGTCTGGGGCGGCGGAGACCCAGTACTTC. It translates to CAISESGAAETQYF.

The table lists this clonotype with a few counts. The CDR3 region has the DNA TGCAGCGTTGACAAGTCTGGTCTTGGCACTGAAGCTTTCTTT. Amino acid sequence: CSVDKSGLGTEAFF. The chain links TRBV29-1 to TRBJ1-1; D gene unclear. CDR1 is SQVTM, CDR2 ANQGSEA, per germline. V shed 3 bases and J shed 4 bases, with 15 bases lying between them. CDR3 size: 14 residues.

The J gene is TRBJ1-2, the V gene TRBV5-1; D not certain. The V end was cut by 3 bases, the J end by 5 bases, with 11 bases between. The V gene's germline CDR1 is SGHRS and CDR2 YFSETQ. The CDR3 consists of 13 residues. This chain's CDR3 is CASSSTYEYGYTF. CDR3 DNA: TGCGCCAGCAGCTCGACCTACGAGTATGGCTACACCTTC.

The J gene is TRBJ2-7, the V gene TRBV20-1; 11 nucleotides align to TRBD2. The CDR3 runs to 13 residues. CDR1 is DFQATT and CDR2 is SNEGSKA in the germline V gene (reference sequence). The CDR3 bases are TGCAGCCGACTAGCGGGAAATTCCTACGAGCAGTACTTC. This translates into CSRLAGNSYEQYF.

This clonotype was counted a few times. This sequence joins TRBV5-6 and TRBJ2-1; the match to TRBD2 covers 13 bases. The CDR3 has 16 amino acids. CDR1 is SGHDT, CDR2 YYEEEE, per germline. Trimming removed 3 bases from V and 8 bases from J; junction bases left unmatched: 8. The CDR3 sequence is CASSWILAGGPDEQFF. CDR3 bases: TGTGCCAGCAGCTGGATACTAGCGGGAGGGCCCGATGAGCAGTTCTTC.

The chain uses TRBV4-1 and TRBJ2-4, with unresolved D. Germline CDR1 reads MGHRA; CDR2 reads YSYEKL. The germline V and J ends were trimmed by 6 bases and 2 bases, with 14 bases remaining between them. The CDR3 is 15 amino acids. The CDR3: CASRPTKESKNIQYF. The CDR3 bases are TGCGCCAGCAGACCCACTAAGGAGTCCAAAAACATTCAGTACTTC.

This chain joins TRBV12-3 or TRBV12-4 and TRBJ1-2; possibly TRBD1 for D (6 bases). The CDR3 spans 14 residues. V lost 3 bases and J lost 10, with 18 bases in between. CDR3 in DNA: TGTGCCAGCAGTTTTATGGGCGGGACAACAGACTACACCTTC. Translated, it gives CASSFMGGTTDYTF.

This clonotype was found many times. The CDR3 is CASSSSGLAGGLSSYNEQFF. The CDR3 DNA is TGTGCCAGCAGCTCATCGGGACTAGCGGGAGGGTTGAGCTCCTACAATGAGCAGTTCTTC. This chain uses TRBV11-1 with TRBJ2-1, with 16 bases lining up with TRBD2. Germline V gene sequence: CDR1 SGHAT, CDR2 FQDESV (reference sequence). J lost 0 bases, V lost 4 bases, and 9 bases had no gene match. The CDR3 runs to 20 residues.

This clonotype was seen only a few times. The chain uses TRBV5-1 and TRBJ2-1, with 10 bases identical to TRBD2. CDR3 length: 15 amino acids. J was trimmed by 3 bases and V by 5 bases; bases with no gene match: 5. CDR1 SGHRS and CDR2 YFSETQ come from the germline V gene. The DNA for the CDR3 is TGCGCCAGCAGACCCGGACTAGCGGACTACAATGAGCAGTTCTTC. The encoded protein is CASRPGLADYNEQFF. The full variable domain, completed using reference TRBV5-1 and TRBJ2-1, is KAGVTQTPRYLIKTRGQQVTLSCSPISGHRSVSWYQQTPGQGLQFLFEYFSETQRNKGNFPGRFSGRQFSNSRSEMNVSTLELGDSALYLCASRPGLADYNEQFFGPGTRLTVL.

The J gene is TRBJ2-1, the V gene TRBV29-1; 7 positions match TRBD2. The J segment lost 0 bases and the V segment lost 6 bases, leaving 11 bases of the junction unmatched. The CDR3 is 16 amino acids. Germline V CDR1 and CDR2: SQVTM, ANQGSEA. In nucleotides, the CDR3 is TGCAGCGTCAGAGCGGGATTTTATAGCTCCTACAATGAGCAGTTCTTC. The encoded protein is CSVRAGFYSSYNEQFF.

The gene calls are TRBV12-3 or TRBV12-4 and TRBJ1-6, with a weak D call TRBD1 (6 bases). V was clipped by 8 bases and J by 14 bases, with 19 bases between them. CDR3 length: 13 residues. CDR3 bases: TGTGCCAGCTGTGACAGGCCCGTTGGGGCCCTCCACTTT. Its translation is CASCDRPVGALHF.

This CDR3 is CASHEQGIGRSFF. The CDR3 DNA follows: TGTGCCAGCCACGAACAGGGAATCGGGAGATCTTTCTTT. This rearrangement joins TRBV12-3 or TRBV12-4 to TRBJ1-1, with D possibly being TRBD1 (6 bases). Trimming left V 8 bases short and J 12 bases short, with 22 bases between. This CDR3 has 13 amino acids.

In this sample, this clonotype turned up a few times. This chain connects TRBV7-8 to TRBJ2-7, with D possibly TRBD1 on 6 matching bases. The CDR3 consists of 15 residues. Germline V gene lookup returns CDR1 SGHVS and CDR2 FQNEAQ. Trimming removed 1 base at V and 0 bases at J, with 10 bases between. The CDR3 DNA reads TGTGCCAGCAGCTTAGTTGACAGGAGCTCCTACGAGCAGTACTTC. The encoded protein is CASSLVDRSSYEQYF.

This clonotype was seen a few times. The chain recombines TRBV29-1 with TRBJ1-1, with a possible D match to TRBD1 (6 bases). The CDR3 extends over 12 amino acids. Trimming cost V 3 bases and J 4 bases, with 9 bases left between them. The germline V gene has CDR1 SQVTM and CDR2 ANQGSEA. Written as DNA, the CDR3 is TGCAGCGTTGACACAGGGCCCACTGAAGCTTTCTTT. This encodes CSVDTGPTEAFF.

There are a few counts of this clonotype. The chain couples TRBV12-3 or TRBV12-4 to TRBJ2-2; D is perhaps TRBD1 or TRBD2 (5 bases each). The CDR3 totals 13 residues. V was trimmed by 3 bases and J by 7 bases, leaving 9 bases between them. The CDR3 DNA follows: TGTGCCAGCAGTTTGTTGGGGGACGGGGAGCTGTTTTTT. Encoded protein: CASSLLGDGELFF.

This clonotype has more than one count but fewer than ten. The chain has TRBV12-3 or TRBV12-4 and TRBJ1-6; 8 nucleotides agree with TRBD1. This CDR3 spans 16 amino acids. V was clipped by 6 bases and J by 4 bases; unmatched bases: 8. The DNA for the CDR3 is TGTGCCAGCAGGACGACAGGGGTTGGATATAATTCACCCCTCCACTTT. It specifies CASRTTGVGYNSPLHF.